Each of the 14 T cell receptor beta chains below was sequenced from the same sample in a study of CD8 T cells in ankylosing spondylitis. TCRdb analysed the 5' RACE reads with MiXCR anew, one entry per CDR3 protein. The sample has under 300,000 distinct CDR3 sequences, roughly 10% seen once. The source material was blood, either unsorted or a sorted T cell fraction (not recorded which). These receptors all stem from a male donor with ankylosing spondylitis or in good health (not recorded which).

This clonotype showed up just a few times. The chain uses TRBV7-9 and TRBJ2-3; D is uncertain. Germline assignment: CDR1 SEHNR and CDR2 FQNEAQ (reference sequence). V lost 5 bases, J lost 2 bases, and 17 bases lay in between. The CDR3 is 16 residues long. The CDR3 protein is CASSVIDRPYTDTQYF. In nucleotides, the CDR3 is TGTGCCAGCAGCGTCATAGATCGACCTTACACAGATACGCAGTATTTT.

This clonotype was found a few times. This chain links TRBV28 with TRBJ2-7, with 8 bases identical to TRBD1. The CDR3 runs to 16 residues. The trim removed 7 bases at V and 0 bases at J, leaving 11 bases unmatched. From germline, CDR1 is MDHEN and CDR2 SYDVKM. The CDR3 loop reads CASTKLRDRSSYEQYF. CDR3 in DNA: TGTGCCAGCACTAAGCTCCGGGACAGGAGCTCCTACGAGCAGTACTTC.

This clonotype was picked up a small number of times. The chain is built from TRBV6-1 and TRBJ2-3, with D possibly TRBD2 on 5 matching bases. The CDR3 contains 17 residues. Trimming left V 2 bases short and J 2 bases short, with 17 bases between. Germline lookup yields CDR1 MNHNS and CDR2 SASEGT. The CDR3 is CASSEPEGGYYTDTQYF. The CDR3 DNA is TGTGCCAGCAGTGAACCTGAGGGCGGATACTACACAGATACGCAGTATTTT.

This clonotype was counted at least ten times. J is TRBJ2-3 and V is TRBV11-2; D perhaps matches TRBD1 (6 bases). The germline V gene encodes CDR1 SGHAT and CDR2 FQNNGV. V lost 1 base, J lost 2 bases, and 16 bases lay in between. The CDR3 has 17 amino acids. The CDR3 DNA follows: TGTGCCAGCAGCTTAGTGATGGACAGCATATCCACAGATACGCAGTATTTT. It codes for CASSLVMDSISTDTQYF.

This sequence joins TRBV7-3 and TRBJ1-6, with D possibly TRBD1 on 5 matching bases. Germline V CDR1 and CDR2: SGHTA, FQGTGA. The germline V and J ends were trimmed by 1 base and 8 bases, with 12 bases remaining between them. The CDR3 covers 15 residues. CDR3 bases: TGTGCCAGCAGCTTAAGTGGGACTGCGGATTCACCCCTCCACTTT. Translated, it gives CASSLSGTADSPLHF.

There are a few counts of this clonotype. This chain uses TRBV20-1 with TRBJ1-5; the D gene is possibly TRBD1 (5 bases). This CDR3 region has 14 residues. Germline values: CDR1 DFQATT, CDR2 SNEGSKA (reference sequence). Trimming cost V 6 bases and J 3 bases, with 15 bases left between them. The CDR3 coding sequence is TGCAGTGCCCTCAGGGAGGGTGACAATCAGCCCCAGCATTTT. Its translation: CSALREGDNQPQHF.

The table lists this clonotype with many counts. The rearrangement joins TRBV29-1 to TRBJ1-2; no definite D call. Deletions cut 4 bases from V and 9 bases from J, with 18 bases between. Germline loops: CDR1 SQVTM, CDR2 ANQGSEA. The CDR3 totals 13 residues. CDR3 nucleotide sequence: TGCAGCGTTGGGGCCTCAGGTAGTAAAAGCTACACCTTC. Protein sequence: CSVGASGSKSYTF.

At least ten counts were recorded for this clonotype. The J gene is TRBJ1-2, the V gene TRBV20-1; the D gene is possibly TRBD1 (5 bases). The CDR3 has 13 amino acids. The ends were cut back, 6 bases at V and 4 bases at J, with 15 bases in the middle. Germline V gene lookup returns CDR1 DFQATT and CDR2 SNEGSKA (reference sequence). The DNA of the CDR3 is TGCAGTGCCTTGGGACCCTCCAGCTATGGCTACACCTTC. It codes for CSALGPSSYGYTF.

This clonotype occurred many times. This chain connects TRBV24-1 to TRBJ2-1; 7 positions match TRBD2. Per germline, CDR1 KGHDR and CDR2 SFDVKD. CDR3 length: 15 residues. Trimming took 10 bases from V and 3 from J; bases not matched to a gene: 11. In DNA form, the CDR3 reads TGTGCCACAGGACCGGGGGGAGGGGACTACAATGAGCAGTTCTTC. Translating gives CATGPGGGDYNEQFF.

This rearrangement joins TRBV28 to TRBJ2-7; 8 nucleotides match TRBD2. This CDR3 is 15 amino acids long. The germline V gene has CDR1 MDHEN and CDR2 SYDVKM. Trimming removed 5 bases from V and 2 bases from J; junction bases left unmatched: 8. This CDR3 is CASSALAGTAYEQYF. For the CDR3, the DNA is TGTGCCAGCAGTGCCTTAGCGGGGACGGCCTACGAGCAGTACTTC.

This rearrangement joins TRBV2 to TRBJ1-1; a weak D match, TRBD1 (5 bases). The CDR3 contains 13 residues. Germline V gene sequence: CDR1 SNHLY, CDR2 FYNNEI. The germline V and J ends were trimmed by 10 bases and 5 bases, with 17 bases remaining between them. CDR3 sequence: CATAPGDGTEAFF. In DNA form, the CDR3 reads TGTGCCACCGCACCGGGGGACGGGACTGAAGCTTTCTTT.

Many counts were recorded for this clonotype. J is TRBJ2-2 and V is TRBV12-3 or TRBV12-4; D might be TRBD2 (5 bases). The CDR3 extends over 17 amino acids. The V end was cut by 6 bases, the J end by 0 bases, with 17 bases between. In nucleotides, the CDR3 is TGTGCCAGCAGCCTAGGAGGTGATAGGACGAACACCGGGGAGCTGTTTTTT. It codes for CASSLGGDRTNTGELFF.

This clonotype appeared a few times. The chain employs TRBV7-7 and TRBJ2-1; the D gene is possibly TRBD2 (5 bases). Trimming shortened V by 5 bases and J by 5 bases, and 16 bases separated the two germline ends. The CDR3 sequence is 15 residues long. The V gene's germline CDR1 is SSHAT and CDR2 FNYEAQ (reference sequence). The CDR3 nucleotides read TGTGCCAGCAGCCCCGCGGCGGGTCGGGACAATGAGCAGTTCTTC. Its translation is CASSPAAGRDNEQFF.

This clonotype came up many times. The genes are TRBV6-1 and TRBJ1-1; TRBD1 might be the D (6 bases). The CDR3 has 14 residues. The germline gives CDR1 MNHNS, CDR2 SASEGT. V gave up 6 bases and J gave up 3 bases, with 14 bases separating them. The CDR3 nucleotides read TGTGCCAGCAGACACAGGGTGGTTGACACTGAAGCTTTCTTT. Residues: CASRHRVVDTEAFF.